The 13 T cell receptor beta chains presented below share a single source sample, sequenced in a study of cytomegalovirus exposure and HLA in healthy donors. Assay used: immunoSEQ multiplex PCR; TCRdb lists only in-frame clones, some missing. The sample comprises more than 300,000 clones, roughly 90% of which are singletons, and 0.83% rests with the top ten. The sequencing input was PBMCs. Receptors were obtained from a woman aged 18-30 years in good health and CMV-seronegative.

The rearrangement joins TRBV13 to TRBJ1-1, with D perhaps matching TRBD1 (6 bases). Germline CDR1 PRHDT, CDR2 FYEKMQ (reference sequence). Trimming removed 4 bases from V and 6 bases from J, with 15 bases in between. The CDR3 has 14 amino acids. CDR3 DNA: TGTGCCAGCAGCTATTACCGGACAGATCCTGAAGCTTTCTTT. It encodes CASSYYRTDPEAFF.

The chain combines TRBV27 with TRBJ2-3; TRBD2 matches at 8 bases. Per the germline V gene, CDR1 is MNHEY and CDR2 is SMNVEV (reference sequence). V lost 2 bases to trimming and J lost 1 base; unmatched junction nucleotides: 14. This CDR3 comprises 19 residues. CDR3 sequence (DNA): TGTGCCAGCAGTTTAAGACCATTCCTAGCGGGCCGGGGCACAGATACGCAGTATTTT. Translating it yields CASSLRPFLAGRGTDTQYF.

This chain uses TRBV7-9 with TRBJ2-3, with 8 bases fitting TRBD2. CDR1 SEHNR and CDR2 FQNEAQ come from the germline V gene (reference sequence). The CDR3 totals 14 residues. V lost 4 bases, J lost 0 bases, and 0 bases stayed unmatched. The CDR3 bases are TGTGCCAGCAGCTCTAGCGGGAGCACAGATACGCAGTATTTT. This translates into CASSSSGSTDTQYF.

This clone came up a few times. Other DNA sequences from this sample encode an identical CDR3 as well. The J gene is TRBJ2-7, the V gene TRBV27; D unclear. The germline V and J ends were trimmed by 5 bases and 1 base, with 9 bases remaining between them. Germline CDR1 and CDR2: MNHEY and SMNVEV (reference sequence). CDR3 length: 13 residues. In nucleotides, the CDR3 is TGTGCCAGCAGTCTGGGCCGTTCCTACGAGCAGTACTTC. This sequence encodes CASSLGRSYEQYF.

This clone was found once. The CDR3 bases are TGTGCCAGCAGCATTACTAGCGGGGGGGCTGAAGAGCAGTTCTTC. It specifies CASSITSGGAEEQFF. This rearrangement joins TRBV7-9 to TRBJ2-1; 13 positions match TRBD2. The junction had 8 bases not matched to a gene; V was cut back by 5 bases and J by 10 bases. The CDR3 is made up of 15 amino acids. Germline V CDR1 and CDR2: SEHNR, FQNEAQ (reference sequence).

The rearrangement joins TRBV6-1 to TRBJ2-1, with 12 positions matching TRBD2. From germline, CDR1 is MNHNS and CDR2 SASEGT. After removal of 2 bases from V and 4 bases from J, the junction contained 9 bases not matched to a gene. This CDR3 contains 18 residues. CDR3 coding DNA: TGTGCCAGCAGTGAAACGGCCCTAGCGGGGGGGTCGTACAATGAGCAGTTCTTC. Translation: CASSETALAGGSYNEQFF.

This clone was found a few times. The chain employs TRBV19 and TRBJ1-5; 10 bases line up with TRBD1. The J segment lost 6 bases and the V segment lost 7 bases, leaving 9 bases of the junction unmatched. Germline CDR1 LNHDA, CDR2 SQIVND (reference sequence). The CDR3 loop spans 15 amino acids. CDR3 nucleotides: TGTGCCAGTACTACGAGAGGGACAGGGGTTCAGCCCCAGCATTTT. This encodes CASTTRGTGVQPQHF.

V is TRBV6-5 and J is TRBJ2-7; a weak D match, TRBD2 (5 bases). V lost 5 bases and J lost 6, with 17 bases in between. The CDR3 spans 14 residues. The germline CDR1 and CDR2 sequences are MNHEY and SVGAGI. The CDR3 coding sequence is TGTGCCAGCAGTACGTCCACTAGTTGGAGCGAGCAGTACTTC. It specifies CASSTSTSWSEQYF.

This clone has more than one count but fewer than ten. This CDR3 is CSVDAGGNTEAFF. The DNA of the CDR3 is TGCAGCGTTGACGCAGGGGGCAACACTGAAGCTTTCTTT. The chain employs TRBV29-1 and TRBJ1-1; 8 nucleotides agree with TRBD1. The CDR3 extends over 13 amino acids. V shed 3 bases and J 2 bases; nucleotides not matched to a gene: 2. Per germline, CDR1 SQVTM and CDR2 ANQGSEA.

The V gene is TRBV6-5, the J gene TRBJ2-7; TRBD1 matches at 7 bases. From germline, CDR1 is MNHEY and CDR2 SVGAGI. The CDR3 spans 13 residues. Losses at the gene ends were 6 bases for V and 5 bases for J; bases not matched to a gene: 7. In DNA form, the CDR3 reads TGTGCCAGCAGGTATTTGGGACAGCACGAGCAGTACTTC. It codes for CASRYLGQHEQYF.

CDR3 DNA sequence: TGTGCCAGCAGTTTATCAACAGGGACAGATACGCAGTATTTT. This translates into CASSLSTGTDTQYF. This chain uses TRBV27 with TRBJ2-3, with TRBD1 as a possible D gene (6 bases). This CDR3 is 14 amino acids long. Germline V gene lookup returns CDR1 MNHEY and CDR2 SMNVEV (reference sequence). V lost 0 bases to trimming and J lost 3 bases, with 7 bases between them.

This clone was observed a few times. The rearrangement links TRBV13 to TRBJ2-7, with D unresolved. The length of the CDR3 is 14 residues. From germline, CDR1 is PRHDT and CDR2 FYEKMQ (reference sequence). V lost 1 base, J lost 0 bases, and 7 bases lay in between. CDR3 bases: TGTGCCAGCAGCTTAGCTTTAGACTCCTACGAGCAGTACTTC. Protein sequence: CASSLALDSYEQYF.

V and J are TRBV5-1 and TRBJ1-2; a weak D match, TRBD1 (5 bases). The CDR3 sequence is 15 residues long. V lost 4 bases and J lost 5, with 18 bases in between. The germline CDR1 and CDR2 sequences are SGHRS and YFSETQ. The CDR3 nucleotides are TGCGCCAGCAGCCCGCAGATGGGGGGAAGGTATGGCTACACCTTC. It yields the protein CASSPQMGGRYGYTF.